This TCR beta chain stems from a study of cytomegalovirus exposure and HLA in healthy donors. Study at large: Per a later analysis, the 550 to 850 first-cohort and 120 validation repertoires shared one platform. Findings and limits, study-wide: It was found in a later analysis that first-cohort TCR clusters tended to co-occur in the 100 to 150 validation repertoires. The study listed 164 cytomegalovirus-associated TCR beta chains. Reports described diagnosis of cytomegalovirus status by the classifier as highly specific and sensitive.

Here immunoSEQ multiplex PCR was the method, and the copy in TCRdb shows in-frame clones only, minus some. The sample includes over 50,000 clones, almost 97% of them seen just once. Comments on this clone: The antigen remains unidentified.

The CDR3 contains 11 residues. Germline values: CDR1 DFQATT, CDR2 SNEGSKA (reference sequence). The V and J ends lost 6 bases and 10 bases, in that order; junction bases with no gene match: 8. Sequenced sample: PBMCs. This sequence originates from a woman between 18 and 30 years old in good health and CMV-seronegative. The chain links TRBV20-1 to TRBJ1-2, with TRBD1 identical over 7 bases. The CDR3 reads CSAQGVTDYTF. CDR3 nucleotides: TGCAGTGCCCAGGGGGTGACGGACTACACCTTC.